This TCR beta chain appears in the sequencing data of a study of beta chain features in type 1 diabetes. For the study at large: Examination covered roughly 100,000,000 sorted cells spanning all samples. Broader study findings: Shortening of TCRB CDR3s, moderate but significant, appeared in all four CD4+ subsets of Type 1 diabetes patients.

About this clone: Its antigen is undetermined.

The CDR3 length is 10 residues. All of the isolated RNA was reverse transcribed, so expressed TCRB transcripts were sequenced. The table came from immunoSEQ multiplex PCR; TCRdb's copy has only in-frame clones and leaves some out. The sample gives 640,000 or so clones, 11% to 15% of which show up once; roughly 0.04% is in the top ten. The receptor was derived from a man aged 18 to 35 with type 1 diabetes. This chain joins TRBV21-1 and TRBJ2-5. TRBV21-1 is an annotated pseudogene. Sequenced input: naive CD4+ T cells from blood. The CDR3 nucleotides read TGTGCCAGCACTGGAGAGACCCAGTACTTC. It specifies CASTGETQYF.